This T cell receptor beta chain was recorded in a study of OX40 agonist ivuxolimab in advanced cancers. Study details: With a range of roughly 20 to 85, age averaged roughly 61 years, and more than 75% were male. Study-wide results and caveats: More expanded clones were seen, on average, in CD8+ T cells than in CD4+. In the 0.1 to 3.0 mg/kg range, CD4+ and CD8+ blood T cells had expanded clonally by week 6. In the 0.1-3.0 mg/kg groups, partial responders showed among the lowest expansion.

Method: immunoSEQ multiplex PCR; TCRdb's copy keeps in-frame clones and lacks some. The sample shows about 61,000 clones, 82% of them seen only once. A note on this clone: The target antigen is unknown.

The sequence was obtained from an adult with an advanced solid tumor such as melanoma, head and neck, liver or kidney cancer. The input for sequencing was CD4+ or CD8+ T cells sorted from blood, taken in a trial of the OX40 agonist ivuxolimab.

The CDR3 region is CASSYGLPASSSQIAGRGDTQYF. Here the CDR3 DNA reads TGTGCCAGCAGCTACGGGCTTCCTGCCAGCAGTTCCCAGATAGCGGGTAGGGGAGATACGCAGTATTTT. The genes are TRBV2 and TRBJ2-3; 7 bases are shared with TRBD2. CDR1 is SNHLY, CDR2 FYNNEI, per germline. The J segment lost 5 bases and the V segment lost 6 bases, leaving 35 bases of the junction unmatched. The length of the CDR3 is 23 residues.